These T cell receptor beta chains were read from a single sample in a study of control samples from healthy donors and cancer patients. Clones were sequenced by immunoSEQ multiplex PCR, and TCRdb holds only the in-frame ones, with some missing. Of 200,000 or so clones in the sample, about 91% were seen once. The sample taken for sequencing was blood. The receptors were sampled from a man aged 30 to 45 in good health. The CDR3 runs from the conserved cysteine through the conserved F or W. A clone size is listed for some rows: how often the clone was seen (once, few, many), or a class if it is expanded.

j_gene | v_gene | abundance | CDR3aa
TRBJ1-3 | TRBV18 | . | CASSPRPGSSGNTIYF
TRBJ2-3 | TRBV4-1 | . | CASSLQGRRTDTQYF
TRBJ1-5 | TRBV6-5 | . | CASNTGALSNQPQHF
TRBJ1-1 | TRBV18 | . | CASSPNWGVNTEAFF
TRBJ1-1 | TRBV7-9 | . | CASSPRTGGAVTEAFF
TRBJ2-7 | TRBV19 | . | CASSGGTGTATYEQYF
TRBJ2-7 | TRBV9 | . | CASSPRGQGLTYEQYF
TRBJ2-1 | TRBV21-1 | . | CASSTSKTRSYNEQFF
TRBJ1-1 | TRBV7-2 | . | CASSFQGRNTEAFF
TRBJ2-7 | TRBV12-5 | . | CASGLDSYEQYF
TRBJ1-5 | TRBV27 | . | CASSSSGVYSNQPQHF
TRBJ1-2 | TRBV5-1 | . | CASSSGVYGYTF
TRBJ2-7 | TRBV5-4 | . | CASSLDSHYEQYF
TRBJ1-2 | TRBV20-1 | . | CRGGGDYGYTF
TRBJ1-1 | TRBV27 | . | CASSSFPGQRAEAFF
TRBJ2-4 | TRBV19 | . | CASSPKRGENIQYF
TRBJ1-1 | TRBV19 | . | CASSMRYGKQNTEAFF
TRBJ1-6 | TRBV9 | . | CASSARPGEGNNSPLHF
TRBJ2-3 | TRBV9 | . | CASSRDFLADTQYF
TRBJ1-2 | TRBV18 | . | CASSPRGGDSYGYTF
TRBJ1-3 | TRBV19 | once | CASSDTTGNTIYF
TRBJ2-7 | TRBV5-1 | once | CASSLVGSPYEQYF
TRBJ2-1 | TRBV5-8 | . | CASSQRGVAYNEQFF
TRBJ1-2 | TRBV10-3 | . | CAVKGALYYGYTF
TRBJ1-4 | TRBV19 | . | CASSLNYNEKLFF
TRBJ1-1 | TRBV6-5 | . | CASSYLRTANTEAFF
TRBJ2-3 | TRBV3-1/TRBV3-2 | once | CASSLDRGSRRDTQYF
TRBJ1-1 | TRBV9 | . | CASSVGPENTEAFF
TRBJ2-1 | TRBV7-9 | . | CASSLAPSGGEQFF
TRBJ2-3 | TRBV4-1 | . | CASSLGSKVTDTQYF
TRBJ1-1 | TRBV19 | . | CASSIGHGVNTEAFF